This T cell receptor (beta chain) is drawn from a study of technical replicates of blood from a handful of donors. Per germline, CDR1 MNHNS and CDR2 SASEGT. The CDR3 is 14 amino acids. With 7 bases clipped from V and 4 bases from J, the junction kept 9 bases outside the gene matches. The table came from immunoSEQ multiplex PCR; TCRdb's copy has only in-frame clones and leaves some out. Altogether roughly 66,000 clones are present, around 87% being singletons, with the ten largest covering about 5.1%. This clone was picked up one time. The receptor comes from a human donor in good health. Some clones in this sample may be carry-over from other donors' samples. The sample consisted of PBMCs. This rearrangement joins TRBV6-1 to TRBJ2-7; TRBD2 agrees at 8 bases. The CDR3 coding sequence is TGTGCCAGCACACGAGCGGGGGCTTATTACGAGCAGTACTTC. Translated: CASTRAGAYYEQYF.